The 24 T cell receptor beta chains listed next were all sequenced from one sample in a study of T cell responses to AZD1222 COVID-19 vaccine. Some clones are missing from TCRdb's copy, which holds only in-frame ones; the method was immunoSEQ multiplex PCR. This table holds more than 110,000 clones, 80% to 90% found once. The sample was peripheral blood, taken on day 0 of AZD1222 vaccination. These receptors were taken from an adult in good health.

J is TRBJ1-1 and V is TRBV2; possible D gene TRBD1, 5 bases. Germline loops: CDR1 SNHLY, CDR2 FYNNEI. Deletions cut 5 bases from V and 7 bases from J, with 17 bases between. The CDR3 totals 14 residues. CDR3 bases: TGTGCCAGCAGTTTCGGCAGGGAGTATGATGAAGCTTTCTTT. Its translation is CASSFGREYDEAFF.

The V call is TRBV5-1, the J call TRBJ2-7; D is perhaps TRBD1 or TRBD2 (5 bases each). CDR1 and CDR2 from the germline V gene are SGHRS and YFSETQ. CDR3 length: 14 amino acids. Trimming stripped 3 bases from V and 2 bases from J, with 12 bases between. The CDR3 DNA is TGCGCCAGCAGCTACGGGACCAGAACCTACGAGCAGTACTTC. Translation gives CASSYGTRTYEQYF.

CDR3: CAWSVLGAGNTIYF. CDR3 DNA sequence: TGTGCCTGGAGTGTATTGGGGGCTGGAAACACCATATATTTT. The V call is TRBV30, the J call TRBJ1-3; D possibly corresponds to TRBD1 (5 bases). Germline assignment: CDR1 GTSNPN and CDR2 SVGIG (reference sequence). This CDR3 has 14 residues. V was pared by 0 bases and J by 2 bases, with 8 bases between.

This chain links TRBV3-1 (or the pseudogene TRBV3-2) with TRBJ1-2; TRBD1 aligns across 7 bases. This CDR3 region has 15 residues. Trimming removed 1 base from V and 8 bases from J; junction bases left unmatched: 10. In germline, CDR1 is LGHDT, CDR2 YNNKEL (reference sequence). CDR3 nucleotide sequence: TGTGCCAGCAGCCAAGGGTTAGGGGGCGCAGAGGGCTACACCTTC. Its translation is CASSQGLGGAEGYTF.

V gene TRBV6-5 combines with J gene TRBJ1-1, with a possible D match to TRBD1 (5 bases). The CDR3 extends over 14 amino acids. Germline V gene data show CDR1 as MNHEY and CDR2 as SVGAGI. V dropped 2 bases and J dropped 4 bases, with 11 bases sitting between them. This chain's CDR3 is CASSYGRGTTEAFF. The CDR3 DNA reads TGTGCCAGCAGTTACGGGCGGGGGACCACTGAAGCTTTCTTT.

V and J are TRBV7-2 and TRBJ1-2; the D is unclear. Deletions cut 1 base from V and 1 base from J, with 10 bases between. CDR1 and CDR2 (germline): SGHTA, FQGNSA. This CDR3 has 15 residues. The DNA for the CDR3 is TGTGCCAGCAGCTTAGGCGTAGGCGTTAACTATGGCTACACCTTC. It translates to CASSLGVGVNYGYTF. The full variable domain, in which reference TRBV7-2 and TRBJ1-2 provide the parts outside the CDR3, is GAGVSQSPSNKVTEKGKDVELRCDPISGHTALYWYRQSLGQGLEFLIYFQGNSAPDKSGLPSDRFSAERTGGSVSTLTIQRTQQEDSAVYLCASSLGVGVNYGYTFGSGTRLTVV.

V usage is TRBV6-5 and J usage is TRBJ1-5, with D perhaps TRBD1 (6 bases). Germline V gene data show CDR1 as MNHEY and CDR2 as SVGAGI. The CDR3 length is 13 residues. Deletions cut 9 bases from V and 7 bases from J, with 16 bases between. In DNA form, the CDR3 reads TGTGCCAGTCATACAGGGTCCCGACAGCCCCAGCATTTT. As protein: CASHTGSRQPQHF.

The genes are TRBV3-1 (or the pseudogene TRBV3-2) and TRBJ2-7, with D perhaps TRBD2 (7 bases). CDR3 length equals 19 residues. V lost 4 bases and J lost 3, with 28 bases in between. In germline, CDR1 is LGHDT, CDR2 YNNKEL (reference sequence). DNA for the CDR3: TGTGCCAGCAGCCCGCGGGGGCACCGGCTCCTACTCTACCGCTACGAGCAGTACTTC. It is translated as CASSPRGHRLLLYRYEQYF.

The rearrangement uses TRBV6-6 and TRBJ2-1; 15 nucleotides line up with TRBD2. Germline lookup yields CDR1 MNHNY and CDR2 SVGAGI (reference sequence). Losses at the gene ends were 5 bases for V and 5 bases for J; bases not matched to a gene: 7. This CDR3 has 17 residues. CDR3 coding DNA: TGTGCCAGCAGTCCCCGGACTAGCGGGAGGGCAAACAATGAGCAGTTCTTC. Its translation: CASSPRTSGRANNEQFF.

This chain links TRBV24-1 with TRBJ1-5, with D possibly TRBD1 on 5 matching bases. The germline V gene has CDR1 KGHDR and CDR2 SFDVKD. The CDR3 runs 15 residues. V was trimmed by 4 bases and J by 1 base, leaving 10 bases between them. CDR3 amino acids: CATSDSRDSNQPQHF. The CDR3 DNA reads TGTGCCACCAGTGACAGCCGGGACAGCAATCAGCCCCAGCATTTT.

The J gene is TRBJ2-1, the V gene TRBV9; possible D gene TRBD2, 7 bases. Germline CDR1 and CDR2: SGDLS and YYNGEE. The CDR3 runs 15 residues. The V end was cut by 2 bases, the J end by 15 bases, with 24 bases between. CDR3 amino acids: CASSVEDQWGGLMFF. In DNA form, the CDR3 reads TGTGCCAGCAGCGTGGAGGATCAGTGGGGGGGCTTAATGTTCTTC.

This clone was recorded only once. This chain links TRBV12-5 with TRBJ2-1; 7 bases are a match to TRBD1. CDR1 and CDR2 (germline): LGHNT, FRNRAP. The J segment lost 9 bases and the V segment lost 2 bases, leaving 16 bases of the junction unmatched. The CDR3 extends over 17 amino acids. CDR3 sequence reads: CASGLPPGTVVFVEQFF. The CDR3 DNA follows: TGTGCTAGTGGTTTGCCCCCAGGGACAGTGGTTTTTGTTGAGCAGTTCTTC.

This chain joins TRBV7-2 and TRBJ1-1; no firm D call. Trimming removed 5 bases at V and 5 bases at J, with 18 bases between. Per germline, CDR1 SGHTA and CDR2 FQGNSA. The CDR3 is made up of 15 amino acids. In DNA form, the CDR3 reads TGTGCCAGCAGCCTTTCCGGGTCGGGTGGAACTGAAGCTTTCTTT. As protein: CASSLSGSGGTEAFF.

This clone was detected once. The CDR3 DNA reads TGTGCCAGCAGCTCCCTTGGGTCGGCGAACACTGAAGCTTTCTTT. Translating gives CASSSLGSANTEAFF. The chain combines TRBV7-9 with TRBJ1-1; D is uncertain. V lost 4 bases and J lost 1, with 13 bases in between. The CDR3 is 15 residues long. The germline V gene has CDR1 SEHNR and CDR2 FQNEAQ (reference sequence).

The chain links TRBV5-1 to TRBJ2-7; D is possibly TRBD1 or TRBD2 (5 bases each). V gave up 0 bases and J gave up 2 bases, with 15 bases separating them. CDR1 and CDR2 from the germline V gene are SGHRS and YFSETQ. This CDR3 is built from 16 residues. CDR3 sequence (DNA): TGCGCCAGCAGCTTGGGGATCCGCAGGGAGCCCTACGAGCAGTACTTC. Translation gives CASSLGIRREPYEQYF.

The chain employs TRBV6-6 and TRBJ1-6; tentatively, D is TRBD1 (5 bases). The CDR3 totals 16 residues. The germline V gene has CDR1 MNHNY and CDR2 SVGAGI (reference sequence). V gave up 0 bases and J gave up 7 bases, with 13 bases separating them. The CDR3 coding sequence is TGTGCCAGCAGTTACTCGGATGGGACGGTGAATTCACCCCTCCACTTT. Translation: CASSYSDGTVNSPLHF.

The V gene is TRBV7-6, the J gene TRBJ2-7, with 12 bases aligning to TRBD2. Germline lookup yields CDR1 SGHVS and CDR2 FNYEAQ. CDR3 length equals 15 residues. With 3 bases clipped from V and 4 bases from J, the junction kept 4 bases outside the gene matches. CDR3 sequence: CASSFGLAGSYEQYF. In DNA form, the CDR3 reads TGTGCCAGCAGCTTTGGACTAGCGGGATCATACGAGCAGTACTTC.

V is TRBV11-3 and J is TRBJ2-1, with D unresolved. Germline V gene data show CDR1 as SGHNT and CDR2 as YENEEA. The ends were cut back, 5 bases at V and 2 bases at J, with 7 bases in the middle. The CDR3 length is 13 residues. The CDR3 coding sequence is TGTGCCAGCAGCGACAATACCTACAATGAGCAGTTCTTC. Translating gives CASSDNTYNEQFF.

This chain joins TRBV4-1 and TRBJ2-6; 8 bases are a match to TRBD1. V was clipped by 3 bases and J by 0 bases; unmatched bases: 13. The CDR3 totals 20 residues. Germline lookup yields CDR1 MGHRA and CDR2 YSYEKL. CDR3: CASSQGLDRAIISGANVLTF. The CDR3 DNA reads as TGCGCCAGCAGCCAGGGCTTGGACAGGGCAATTATCTCTGGGGCCAACGTCCTGACTTTC.

The chain links TRBV7-6 to TRBJ1-1, with D perhaps TRBD1 (5 bases). CDR1 is SGHVS, CDR2 FNYEAQ, per germline. Trimming left V 7 bases short and J 4 bases short, with 16 bases between. CDR3 length: 14 residues. CDR3 in amino acids: CASTPGTLGTEAFF. The CDR3 coding sequence is TGTGCCAGCACCCCCGGGACCCTGGGCACTGAAGCTTTCTTT.

The chain is built from TRBV5-1 and TRBJ1-1; 7 bases fit TRBD1. Germline V gene lookup returns CDR1 SGHRS and CDR2 YFSETQ. This CDR3 is built from 13 residues. J was trimmed by 6 bases and V by 4 bases; bases with no gene match: 6. This chain's CDR3 is CASSRSQGAEAFF. The CDR3 region has the DNA TGCGCCAGCAGCCGAAGTCAGGGGGCTGAAGCTTTCTTT.

This chain uses TRBV4-1 with TRBJ2-7, with 9 bases matching TRBD2. The germline V gene has CDR1 MGHRA and CDR2 YSYEKL. With V trimmed by 1 base and J by 2 bases, 3 bases remained unmatched. The CDR3 extends over 15 amino acids. CDR3 sequence (DNA): TGCGCCAGCAGCCAAGGACTAGCGGAAACCTACGAGCAGTACTTC. It specifies CASSQGLAETYEQYF.

This clone has just a few counts. The V and J genes are TRBV10-3 and TRBJ1-2; no clear D gene. This CDR3 is 14 amino acids long. The germline CDR1 and CDR2 sequences are ENHRY and SYGVKD. Trimming removed 7 bases at V and 3 bases at J, with 15 bases between. CDR3 amino acids: CAITDVGRDYGYTF. The DNA for the CDR3 is TGTGCCATCACGGACGTCGGAAGAGACTATGGCTACACCTTC.

The chain joins TRBV11-2 to TRBJ1-1; D not certain. Germline CDR1 SGHAT, CDR2 FQNNGV. V shed 1 base and J shed 1 base, with 7 bases lying between them. This CDR3 comprises 14 residues. The CDR3 DNA follows: TGTGCCAGCAGCTTAGTTCCGCGGAACACTGAAGCTTTCTTT. This translates into CASSLVPRNTEAFF.